This TCR beta chain was sequenced during a study of blood T cell repertoires in COVID-19. Study-wide background: Acute and convalescent COVID-19 specimens originated in the United States, Italy and Spain. PBMCs, B-cell-depleted T cells, or T cells provided the cDNA or gDNA that made up the material.

How the authors handled the data: The authors estimated nucleated cell counts from reference gene primer amplification. TCRdb keeps only in-frame clones here, not all; method: immunoSEQ multiplex PCR. V, J and clone size were drawn from that table, and D and trimming were deduced from the DNA. The sample records some 160,000 clones, around 91% being singletons. The receptor was derived from a woman between 55 and 75 years old with active COVID-19. The source material was peripheral blood.

CDR3 loop: CASSEFQGGAKNIQYF. The CDR3 DNA is TGCGCCAGCAGTGAGTTTCAGGGGGGAGCCAAAAACATTCAGTACTTC. This rearrangement joins TRBV10-1 to TRBJ2-4; a possible D gene is TRBD1 (7 bases). The V end was cut by 1 base, the J end by 0 bases, with 10 bases between. CDR3 size: 16 residues. The V gene's germline CDR1 is WNHNN and CDR2 SYGVQD (reference sequence).